The subject of this entry is one TCR beta chain. These data belong to a study of blood T cell repertoires in COVID-19. Study background: Samples representing acute and convalescent COVID-19 were sourced from the United States, Italy and Spain. PBMCs, B-cell-depleted T cells, or T cells provided the cDNA or gDNA that made up the material.

Patients from Seattle were sampled longitudinally, starting during active infection. The authors' processing: Estimation of nucleated cell counts was performed using reference gene primer amplification. Measured with immunoSEQ multiplex PCR; TCRdb has only the in-frame clones, and not every one. V and J calls and clone size come straight from that table; D and trimming were deduced from the DNA. Among under 250,000 clones listed, about 87% were seen once. V lost 2 bases to trimming and J lost 13 bases; unmatched junction nucleotides: 8. Germline CDR1 reads MNHNY; CDR2 reads SVGAGI (reference sequence). The CDR3 is 13 amino acids.

The V call is TRBV6-6, the J call TRBJ1-5; TRBD1 aligns across 7 bases. This sequence originates from a young man with COVID-19, enrolled during active disease. Sequenced: peripheral blood. As DNA, the CDR3 is TGTGCCAGCAGTTACCCTCAGCAGGGGGGACAGCATTTT. It is translated as CASSYPQQGGQHF.